The 10 T cell receptor beta chains given below trace back to one sample, sequenced in a study of technical replicates of blood from several donors. Data came from immunoSEQ multiplex PCR; TCRdb stores just in-frame clones and leaves some out. This repertoire shows fewer than 90,000 clones, 94% found once; its top ten account for about 0.23%. Sequencing used T cells isolated from PBMCs. These receptors were taken from a human donor in good health.

The chain combines TRBV13 with TRBJ2-1, with a possible D match to TRBD2 (6 bases). There are 14 residues in the CDR3. V was pared by 5 bases and J by 3 bases, with 11 bases between. Germline CDR1 and CDR2: PRHDT and FYEKMQ (reference sequence). The CDR3 here is CASSRGRNYNEQFF. The CDR3 DNA follows: TGTGCCAGCAGCCGGGGGAGGAACTACAATGAGCAGTTCTTC.

The CDR3 loop reads CAWAPDSGYTF. The CDR3 nucleotides read TGTGCCTGGGCTCCAGACTCTGGCTACACCTTC. V and J are TRBV30 and TRBJ1-2; D is undetermined. The germline V gene has CDR1 GTSNPN and CDR2 SVGIG (reference sequence). The CDR3 runs to 11 residues. V was trimmed by 5 bases and J by 7 bases, leaving 11 bases between them.

The chain joins TRBV6-6 to TRBJ2-7; 8 bases line up with TRBD2. This CDR3 is 14 amino acids long. The V segment lost 5 bases and the J segment 4 bases; nucleotides outside the gene matches: 7. Germline V lookup: CDR1 MNHNY, CDR2 SVGAGI (reference sequence). CDR3: CASSRAGAQYEQYF. The CDR3 bases are TGTGCCAGCAGTCGAGCGGGAGCCCAGTACGAGCAGTACTTC.

The rearrangement uses TRBV28 and TRBJ2-5; D may be TRBD2 (6 bases). This CDR3 spans 14 amino acids. V was pared by 8 bases and J by 4 bases, with 17 bases between. Germline V gene data show CDR1 as MDHEN and CDR2 as SYDVKM. This chain's CDR3 is CASSGGGPAETQYF. The CDR3, as DNA: TGTGCCAGCTCTGGAGGAGGGCCCGCAGAGACCCAGTACTTC.

The chain is built from TRBV2 and TRBJ1-1; D uncertain. V lost 10 bases and J lost 4, with 25 bases in between. The length of the CDR3 is 16 residues. Germline V gives CDR1 SNHLY, CDR2 FYNNEI. The CDR3 region has the DNA TGTGCCACCGAGGGAGAGGGTCTAAGAGTTAGCACTGAAGCTTTCTTT. It yields the protein CATEGEGLRVSTEAFF.

The chain joins TRBV2 to TRBJ2-3; possibly TRBD2 for D (5 bases). The germline V gene encodes CDR1 SNHLY and CDR2 FYNNEI. With 9 bases removed from V and 0 bases from J, the gap between germline ends came to 13 bases. The CDR3 has 14 amino acids. Here the CDR3 reads CASREGSSTDTQYF. As DNA, the CDR3 is TGTGCCAGTAGAGAGGGATCTAGCACAGATACGCAGTATTTT. The whole variable domain, filled in from reference TRBV2 and TRBJ2-3, reads EPEVTQTPSHQVTQMGQEVILRCVPISNHLYFYWYRQILGQKVEFLVSFYNNEISEKSEIFDDQFSVERPDGSNFTLKIRSTKLEDSAMYFCASREGSSTDTQYFGPGTRLTVL.

V is TRBV7-8 and J is TRBJ1-4; D possibly corresponds to TRBD1 (5 bases). CDR3 size: 16 residues. Germline V gene lookup returns CDR1 SGHVS and CDR2 FQNEAQ. The ends were cut back, 1 base at V and 7 bases at J, with 16 bases in the middle. The CDR3 here is CASSLVGSGGGEKLFF. As DNA, the CDR3 is TGTGCCAGCAGCTTAGTTGGTAGCGGGGGAGGTGAAAAACTGTTTTTT.

V gene TRBV27 combines with J gene TRBJ2-5; D not certain. Germline-derived CDR1 and CDR2 are MNHEY and SMNVEV (reference sequence). The CDR3 length is 13 residues. V was clipped by 3 bases and J by 4 bases, with 9 bases between them. The CDR3 DNA follows: TGTGCCAGCAGTTTGGCGAGGCGAGAGACCCAGTACTTC. This codes for CASSLARRETQYF.

The chain uses TRBV27 and TRBJ2-7; D unclear. There are 13 residues in the CDR3. Germline V gene data show CDR1 as MNHEY and CDR2 as SMNVEV (reference sequence). Trimming removed 8 bases at V and 1 base at J, with 12 bases between. The CDR3 region is CASSISGSYEQYF. CDR3 nucleotide sequence: TGTGCCAGCTCTATCTCAGGTTCCTACGAGCAGTACTTC.

The chain employs TRBV2 and TRBJ2-7; TRBD1 is a possible D gene (5 bases). Germline V gives CDR1 SNHLY, CDR2 FYNNEI. The V and J ends lost 7 bases and 6 bases respectively, with 16 bases between them. This CDR3 is 13 amino acids long. CDR3 protein: CASKLAGLGEQYF. The DNA for the CDR3 is TGTGCCAGCAAGCTGGCAGGGCTGGGCGAGCAGTACTTC.